The rows below give T cell receptor beta chains drawn from one sample of a study of cytomegalovirus exposure and HLA in healthy donors. The data were produced by immunoSEQ multiplex PCR, yet TCRdb's version contains in-frame clones alone and is incomplete. The data contain over 110,000 clones, under 90% of them seen just once; the ten biggest clones take up just over 4.5%. Sample: PBMCs. These receptors came from a man aged 35-49 years in good health and CMV-seronegative. Each CDR3 is given with its conserved first and last residue.

j_gene,v_gene,CDR3aa
TRBJ1-1,TRBV25-1,CASSGTHPGMNTEAFF
TRBJ1-1,TRBV5-1,CASTTAGGNTEAFF
TRBJ2-3,TRBV19,CASSIGEGGTDTQYF
TRBJ2-2,TRBV6-5,CASRSGGANTGELFF
TRBJ2-7,TRBV6-5,CASSKLSHEQYF
TRBJ2-3,TRBV5-1,CASSLSWGKVDTQYF
TRBJ1-2,TRBV6-4,CASGPDDRQIGGYTF
TRBJ1-2,TRBV9,CASSVEGLGGYTF
TRBJ1-1,TRBV29-1,CSVEAGSPEAFF
TRBJ1-5,TRBV28,CANAPGGGNQPQHF
TRBJ2-7,TRBV6-5,CASSYSGEYEQYF
TRBJ2-1,TRBV11-3,CASSSGQGGFNEQFF
TRBJ2-7,TRBV18,CASSLPGQGVYEQYF
TRBJ1-3,TRBV18,CASSPEGTGTGNTIYF
TRBJ1-2,TRBV10-3,CAISDRGTGPYGYTF
TRBJ2-7,TRBV13,CASSWGTGEQYF
TRBJ2-5,TRBV5-4,CASIGGEETQYF
TRBJ1-1,TRBV19,CASSIGARGLNTEAFF
TRBJ1-3,TRBV5-4,CASSLFGSSWTTGNTIYF
TRBJ2-7,TRBV4-3,CASSRYRDSYEQYF
TRBJ2-3,TRBV9,CASSVGEDTQYF
TRBJ2-5,TRBV19,CASSTRTGPAETQYF
TRBJ1-3,TRBV6-5,CASSYGQGAGNTIYF
NA,TRBV12-5,CASGLRDTLEQYF
TRBJ2-2,TRBV4-1,CASSQEVVDIAGELFF
TRBJ2-7,TRBV6-1,CASSDRTGPQWEQYF
TRBJ1-1,TRBV5-4,CASSLASGTPNTEAFF
TRBJ1-2,TRBV7-9,CASSPPDKINYGYTF
NA,TRBV6-1,CASSVTQNPYEQYF
TRBJ1-2,TRBV28,CASQAPPADYGYTF
TRBJ2-5,TRBV9,CASSALPGEGRETQYF
TRBJ2-3,TRBV2,CASSELQGVGADTQYF
TRBJ2-3,TRBV6-6,CASSYSHLSTDTQYF
TRBJ1-3,TRBV19,CASSEQGTGNTIYF
TRBJ1-5,TRBV6-1,CASSPSYGRPQHF
TRBJ1-2,TRBV14,CASSQNRNFGYTF
TRBJ2-3,TRBV19,CASSTTLGTDTQYF
TRBJ2-3,TRBV6-6,CASSYSRSGGADTQYF
TRBJ1-6,TRBV27,CASSPTGIRDYNSPLHF
TRBJ2-1,TRBV5-6,CASSLGVSPSYNEQFF
TRBJ1-4,TRBV7-2,CASSSTGGAWEKLFF
TRBJ1-1,TRBV28,CASSLSPGPRSEAFF
TRBJ2-2,TRBV10-2,CASSQGLAGGMGELFF